This TCR beta chain stems from a study of shared clonotypes between healthy human individuals. CDR1 is MNHNS, CDR2 SASEGT, per germline. Trimming removed 6 bases from V and 3 bases from J; junction bases left unmatched: 14. The CDR3 length is 17 residues. Terminally differentiated effector memory CD45RA+ cells were excluded from the naive CD8 cells, which were CD45RO-negative and positively selected for CCR7. Measured with immunoSEQ multiplex PCR; TCRdb has only the in-frame clones, and not every one. The data contain around 620,000 clones, about 95% of them singletons. The receptor was derived from a woman in her twenties or thirties in good health. The specimen sequenced was naive CD8+ T cells sorted from blood. The rearrangement uses TRBV6-1 and TRBJ1-2, with 9 bases matching TRBD1. The CDR3 nucleotides are TGTGCCAGCAGCGAAACCGGGACAGGGAGTGGGTACTATGGCTACACCTTC. Residues: CASSETGTGSGYYGYTF.